The 28 T cell receptor beta chains below come from one sample, sequenced in a study of blood T cell repertoires in COVID-19. Using immunoSEQ multiplex PCR, the repertoire was profiled, and TCRdb retains in-frame clones only, with some absent. The sample shows roughly 200,000 clones, about 85% of them seen only once. Sequenced: peripheral blood. The source is a woman under 30 who had recovered from COVID-19.

V and J are TRBV3-1 (or the pseudogene TRBV3-2) and TRBJ1-1, with no clear D. V dropped 4 bases and J dropped 2 bases, with 11 bases sitting between them. The CDR3 runs 14 residues. Germline CDR1 reads LGHDT; CDR2 reads YNNKEL (reference sequence). DNA of the CDR3: TGTGCCAGCAGCCTGCGGGAGGTCAACACTGAAGCTTTCTTT. This sequence encodes CASSLREVNTEAFF.

A single count supports this clone. The chain employs TRBV7-9 and TRBJ1-6, with TRBD1 identical over 10 bases. The CDR3 is made up of 16 amino acids. Losses at the gene ends were 4 bases for V and 10 bases for J; bases not matched to a gene: 10. Germline CDR1 and CDR2: SEHNR and FQNEAQ (reference sequence). CDR3 protein: CASSSTIGTGESPLHF. Written as DNA, the CDR3 is TGTGCCAGCAGCTCTACCATAGGGACAGGGGAATCACCCCTCCACTTT.

The rearrangement links TRBV28 to TRBJ2-1; 11 bases line up with TRBD2. The V gene end was trimmed by 3 bases and the J gene end by 8 bases; junction bases not matched to a gene: 6. In germline, CDR1 is MDHEN, CDR2 SYDVKM. The CDR3 loop spans 15 amino acids. The DNA of the CDR3 is TGTGCCAGCAGTTTTAGACTAGCGGGATCCGATGAGCAGTTCTTC. It is translated as CASSFRLAGSDEQFF.

V is TRBV7-9 and J is TRBJ1-4; 10 bases map to TRBD1. CDR3 length: 15 residues. The V and J ends lost 5 bases and 8 bases, in that order; junction bases with no gene match: 8. CDR1 and CDR2 from the germline V gene are SEHNR and FQNEAQ (reference sequence). The CDR3 nucleotides are TGTGCCAGCAGCCCGGGGACAGGGGTAGGGGAAAAACTGTTTTTT. This encodes CASSPGTGVGEKLFF.

This chain uses TRBV5-4 with TRBJ2-3; TRBD2 matches 11 bases. Per germline, CDR1 SGHNT and CDR2 YYREEE (reference sequence). V gave up 5 bases and J gave up 8 bases; unmatched junction bases: 7. This CDR3 is built from 14 residues. The DNA of the CDR3 is TGTGCCAGCAGGGGGGGGACTAGCGGTCTTACGCAGTATTTT. Protein product: CASRGGTSGLTQYF. The full variable domain, with the rest looked up from reference TRBV5-4 and TRBJ2-3, is ETGVTQSPTHLIKTRGQQVTLRCSSQSGHNTVSWYQQALGQGPQFIFQYYREEENGRGNFPPRFSGLQFPNYSSELNVNALELDDSALYLCASRGGTSGLTQYFGPGTRLTVL.

CDR3 region: CASSESLARHEQFF. The DNA for the CDR3 is TGTGCCAGCAGTGAAAGCCTAGCGAGGCATGAGCAGTTCTTC. The chain has TRBV6-1 and TRBJ2-1; D is perhaps TRBD2 (6 bases). Germline values: CDR1 MNHNS, CDR2 SASEGT. This CDR3 spans 14 amino acids. V lost 2 bases and J lost 8, with 13 bases in between.

The chain has TRBV27 and TRBJ2-7, with TRBD1 matching over 8 bases. Per the germline V gene, CDR1 is MNHEY and CDR2 is SMNVEV (reference sequence). V dropped 2 bases and J dropped 6; count of bases not matched to a gene: 6. CDR3 length: 14 amino acids. For the CDR3, the DNA is TGTGCCAGCAGTTTAGGCAGGGGGCGCGCCGAGCAGTACTTC. It yields the protein CASSLGRGRAEQYF.

This sequence joins TRBV19 and TRBJ2-1, with 8 bases lining up with TRBD2. Germline V lookup: CDR1 LNHDA, CDR2 SQIVND (reference sequence). There are 16 residues in the CDR3. V shed 3 bases and J 9 bases; nucleotides not matched to a gene: 13. This CDR3 reads CASSIPSSGKISEQFF. The CDR3 coding sequence is TGTGCCAGTAGTATCCCAAGTAGCGGGAAGATCTCTGAGCAGTTCTTC.

CDR3 nucleotide sequence: TGTGCCAGCAGTTTCGGGGGGAAACTAGGTGGCTACACCTTC. Amino acid sequence: CASSFGGKLGGYTF. The chain joins TRBV6-5 to TRBJ1-2, with D possibly TRBD1 on 5 matching bases. Trimming cost V 4 bases and J 7 bases, with 16 bases left between them. The CDR3 is made up of 14 amino acids. Germline V gives CDR1 MNHEY, CDR2 SVGAGI.

This clone appeared once. V gene TRBV5-1 combines with J gene TRBJ1-4; a weak D match, TRBD1 (6 bases). This CDR3 is 14 amino acids long. Trimming stripped 4 bases from V and 6 bases from J, with 13 bases between. The germline CDR1 and CDR2 sequences are SGHRS and YFSETQ. CDR3 region: CASSLMSGDEKLFF. The CDR3 DNA is TGCGCCAGCAGCCTCATGTCAGGGGATGAAAAACTGTTTTTT.

In its sample, this clone was seen once. This chain uses TRBV5-5 with TRBJ1-6; 7 positions match TRBD1. In germline, CDR1 is SGHKS, CDR2 YYEKEE (reference sequence). The CDR3 extends over 16 amino acids. After removal of 2 bases from V and 2 bases from J, the junction contained 4 bases not matched to a gene. The CDR3 DNA reads TGTGCCAGCAGCTTCACAGGGGAGCCCTATAATTCACCCCTCCACTTT. Translating it yields CASSFTGEPYNSPLHF. The whole variable domain, remainder taken from reference TRBV5-5 and TRBJ1-6, is DAGVTQSPTHLIKTRGQQVTLRCSPISGHKSVSWYQQVLGQGPQFIFQYYEKEERGRGNFPDRFSARQFPNYSSELNVNALLLGDSALYLCASSFTGEPYNSPLHFGNGTRLTVT.

The CDR3 region has the DNA TGTGCCAGCAGTGTGGACAGGTGGGGCAATGAGCAGTTCTTC. Amino acids: CASSVDRWGNEQFF. V gene TRBV6-4 combines with J gene TRBJ2-1, with 7 positions matching TRBD1. Germline V gene data show CDR1 as MRHNA and CDR2 as SNTAGT. V was clipped by 4 bases and J by 6 bases; unmatched bases: 6. The CDR3 spans 14 residues.

V gene TRBV7-2 combines with J gene TRBJ1-5; 7 bases are a match to TRBD1. The germline V gene has CDR1 SGHTA and CDR2 FQGNSA. Losses at the gene ends were 2 bases for V and 0 bases for J; bases not matched to a gene: 7. CDR3 length equals 17 residues. The CDR3 loop is CASSLSAGGYSNQPQHF. The CDR3 bases are TGTGCCAGCAGCTTATCTGCAGGGGGGTATAGCAATCAGCCCCAGCATTTT.

The genes are TRBV4-3 and TRBJ1-2; D perhaps matches TRBD1 (5 bases). Trimming cost V 0 bases and J 4 bases, with 12 bases left between them. The V gene's germline CDR1 is LGHNA and CDR2 YSLEER. CDR3 size: 15 residues. Here the CDR3 DNA reads TGCGCCAGCAGCCAAGAATTGACAGAAACCTATGGCTACACCTTC. Translation gives CASSQELTETYGYTF.

The rearrangement uses TRBV7-2 and TRBJ1-2; D unresolved. CDR3 length: 12 residues. The germline gives CDR1 SGHTA, CDR2 FQGNSA. V lost 5 bases and J lost 7, with 11 bases in between. The CDR3 loop reads CASSIYDFGYTF. In DNA form, the CDR3 reads TGTGCCAGCAGCATCTACGATTTTGGCTACACCTTC.

The chain joins TRBV4-1 to TRBJ2-3; 9 nucleotides line up with TRBD2. The J segment lost 4 bases and the V segment lost 3 bases, leaving 8 bases of the junction unmatched. This CDR3 contains 16 residues. The germline CDR1 and CDR2 sequences are MGHRA and YSYEKL. CDR3 nucleotide sequence: TGCGCCAGCAGCCACCGTAGCGGGAGTGGGGCAGATACGCAGTATTTT. Amino acid sequence: CASSHRSGSGADTQYF.

The gene calls are TRBV7-2 and TRBJ1-2; TRBD1 matches at 8 bases. This CDR3 comprises 15 residues. The V and J ends lost 5 bases and 8 bases, in that order; junction bases with no gene match: 13. From germline, CDR1 is SGHTA and CDR2 FQGNSA. The CDR3 sequence is CASSPPGGQGRGYTF. The CDR3, as DNA: TGTGCCAGCAGCCCACCAGGAGGACAGGGAAGAGGCTACACCTTC.

The chain combines TRBV15 with TRBJ1-2; 8 bases align to TRBD1. There are 16 residues in the CDR3. From germline, CDR1 is LNHNV and CDR2 YYDKDF (reference sequence). Germline trimming cut 2 bases from V and 4 bases from J; bases unmatched to any gene: 9. In nucleotides, the CDR3 is TGTGCCACCAGCAGAAGTCAGGACAGGGTTCTCTATGGCTACACCTTC. Protein product: CATSRSQDRVLYGYTF.

The genes are TRBV4-3 and TRBJ1-6, with TRBD1 matching over 7 bases. V was clipped by 4 bases and J by 10 bases; unmatched bases: 7. The CDR3 length is 14 residues. Germline CDR1 reads LGHNA; CDR2 reads YSLEER. DNA for the CDR3: TGCGCCAGCAGCCCGCAGGGGGATGGCTCACCCCTCCACTTT. It encodes CASSPQGDGSPLHF.

The V and J genes are TRBV7-9 and TRBJ2-7; the D gene is possibly TRBD1 (5 bases). This CDR3 is 14 amino acids long. The V end lost 3 bases, the J end lost 0 bases, and 9 bases lay between the germline ends. Germline loops: CDR1 SEHNR, CDR2 FQNEAQ (reference sequence). CDR3 sequence: CASSLTEPSYEQYF. The CDR3 bases are TGTGCCAGCAGCTTGACAGAACCCTCCTACGAGCAGTACTTC.

The rearrangement links TRBV9 to TRBJ2-5; a weak D match, TRBD2 (6 bases). The CDR3 runs to 14 residues. The V end was cut by 0 bases, the J end by 5 bases, with 11 bases between. Germline V lookup: CDR1 SGDLS, CDR2 YYNGEE. In DNA, the CDR3 is TGTGCCAGCAGCGTAGAGGAGGGTATGGAGACCCAGTACTTC. This translates into CASSVEEGMETQYF.

The rearrangement links TRBV6-5 to TRBJ1-2, with 8 bases matching TRBD1. V lost 4 bases and J lost 0; bases outside the gene matches: 7. The germline gives CDR1 MNHEY, CDR2 SVGAGI. This CDR3 is 16 amino acids long. The CDR3 loop reads CASSSIDRGANYGYTF. CDR3 nucleotides: TGTGCCAGCAGTTCTATCGACAGGGGCGCTAACTATGGCTACACCTTC.

The V gene is TRBV6-2 or TRBV6-3, the J gene TRBJ1-1; no reliable D call. Germline V lookup: CDR1 MNHEY, CDR2 SVGEGT. Trimming stripped 2 bases from V and 3 bases from J, with 4 bases between. The CDR3 loop spans 12 amino acids. The CDR3 DNA is TGTGCCAGCAGTTACGAGTACACTGAAGCTTTCTTT. It specifies CASSYEYTEAFF.

With respect to this clone: This sample includes further DNA sequences coding for the same CDR3. The genes are TRBV30 and TRBJ2-7, with D unclear. The germline V gene has CDR1 GTSNPN and CDR2 SVGIG (reference sequence). The CDR3 totals 11 residues. Trimming removed 0 bases from V and 6 bases from J, with 6 bases in between. Here the CDR3 DNA reads TGTGCCTGGAGTGTTACGGGCGAGCAGTACTTC. It yields the protein CAWSVTGEQYF.

The table lists this clone with a count of one. V and J are TRBV29-1 and TRBJ2-7, with 10 nucleotides matching TRBD2. The CDR3 contains 14 residues. Germline trimming cut 5 bases from V and 0 bases from J; bases unmatched to any gene: 4. Germline V gives CDR1 SQVTM, CDR2 ANQGSEA. The CDR3 DNA reads as TGCAGCGTTCCACTAGCGGGGACCTCCTACGAGCAGTACTTC. Its protein is CSVPLAGTSYEQYF.

The J gene is TRBJ2-1, the V gene TRBV21-1; no check of the table's D call, TRBD2, against the DNA was made. TRBV21-1 is noted as a pseudogene. CDR3 size: 16 residues. The CDR3: CASSKGPWTVYNEQFF. The CDR3 nucleotides are TGTGCCAGCAGCAAAGGACCTTGGACTGTTTACAATGAGCAGTTCTTC.

The chain combines TRBV27 with TRBJ1-5; 7 nucleotides agree with TRBD1. Germline CDR1 and CDR2: MNHEY and SMNVEV (reference sequence). The CDR3 is made up of 16 amino acids. The V segment lost 0 bases and the J segment 5 bases; nucleotides outside the gene matches: 7. Here the CDR3 reads CASSLSGDSIYQPQHF. The CDR3, as DNA: TGTGCCAGCAGTTTATCCGGGGACAGCATATATCAGCCCCAGCATTTT.

This clone was recorded once. This chain connects TRBV24-1 to TRBJ2-2; D is uncertain. Trimming took off 5 bases at V and 1 base at J, with 13 bases between the two ends. CDR1 KGHDR and CDR2 SFDVKD come from the germline V gene. The CDR3 has 16 amino acids. The CDR3 DNA is TGTGCCACCAGTGGTTTAGCACAGAGGAACACCGGGGAGCTGTTTTTT. Protein: CATSGLAQRNTGELFF.